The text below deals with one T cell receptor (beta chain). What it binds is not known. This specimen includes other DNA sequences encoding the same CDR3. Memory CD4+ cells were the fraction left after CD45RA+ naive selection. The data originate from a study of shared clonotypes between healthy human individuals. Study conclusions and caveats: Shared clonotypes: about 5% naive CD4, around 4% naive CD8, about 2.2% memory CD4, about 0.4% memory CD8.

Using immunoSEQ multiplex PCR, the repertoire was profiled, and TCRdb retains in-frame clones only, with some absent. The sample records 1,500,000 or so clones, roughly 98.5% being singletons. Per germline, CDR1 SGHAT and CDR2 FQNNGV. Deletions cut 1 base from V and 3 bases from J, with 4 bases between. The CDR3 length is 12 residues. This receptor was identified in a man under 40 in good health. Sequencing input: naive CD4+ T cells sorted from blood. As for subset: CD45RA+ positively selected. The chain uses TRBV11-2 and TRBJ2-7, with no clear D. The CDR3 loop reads CASSLVGYEQYF. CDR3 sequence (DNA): TGTGCCAGCAGCTTAGTCGGCTACGAGCAGTACTTC.